The entry below describes one T cell receptor beta chain. The CDR3 runs 18 residues. V lost 0 bases to trimming and J lost 1 base; unmatched junction nucleotides: 6. Germline V gene data show CDR1 as LGHNA and CDR2 as YSLEER. The data derive from a study of T cell changes during pregnancy in multiple sclerosis. Here immunoSEQ multiplex PCR was the method, and the copy in TCRdb shows in-frame clones only, minus some. The table has some 41,000 clones, around 90% seen once. The gene calls are TRBV4-3 and TRBJ2-6; 7 nucleotides agree with TRBD1. The source material was CD8+ T cells from peripheral blood mononuclear cells, sampled in the first trimester of pregnancy. This sequence was found in a female donor with multiple sclerosis, enrolled in a pregnancy study. CDR3 in DNA: TGCGCCAGCAGCCAAGATGACCAGGGGGTTTCTGGGGCCAACGTCCTGACTTTC. This sequence encodes CASSQDDQGVSGANVLTF.